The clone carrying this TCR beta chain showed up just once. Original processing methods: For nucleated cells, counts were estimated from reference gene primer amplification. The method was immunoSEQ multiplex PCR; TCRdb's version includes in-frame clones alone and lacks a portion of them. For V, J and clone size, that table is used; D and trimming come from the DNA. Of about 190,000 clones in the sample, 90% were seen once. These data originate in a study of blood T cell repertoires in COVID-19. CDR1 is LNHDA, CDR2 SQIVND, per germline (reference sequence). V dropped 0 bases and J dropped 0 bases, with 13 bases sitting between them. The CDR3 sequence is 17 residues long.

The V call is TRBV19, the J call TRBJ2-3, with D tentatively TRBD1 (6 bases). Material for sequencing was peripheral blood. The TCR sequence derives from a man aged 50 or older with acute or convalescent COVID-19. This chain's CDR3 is CASSIDRRGASTDTQYF. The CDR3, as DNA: TGTGCCAGTAGTATAGATCGCAGGGGTGCTAGCACAGATACGCAGTATTTT.